The 27 T cell receptor beta chains below were found in one sample sequenced in a study of esophageal squamous cell carcinoma under preoperative chemotherapy. TCRdb independently ran MiXCR on the PCR reads; one entry per CDR3 protein. This sample has about 30,000 distinct CDR3 sequences, with 49% found just once. The time point: before preoperative PTX-NDP chemotherapy. This material was collected from a patient given preoperative chemotherapy. All receptors come from a human donor with esophageal squamous cell carcinoma. The donor label of this sample is uncertain.

In the case of this clonotype: One end of the junction is discordant with germline, which a read error may explain. The J gene is TRBJ2-5, the V gene TRBV10-3; D possibly matches TRBD1 or TRBD2 (5 bases each). Germline CDR1 is ENHRY and CDR2 is SYGVKD. CDR3 size: 13 residues. The CDR3 loop reads CATYGTLQGTQTF. The CDR3 DNA follows: TGTGCCACTTACGGGACGTTGCAAGGGACCCAGACTTTC.

Regarding this clonotype: A read error is likely, as this CDR3 ends without the conserved phenylalanine or tryptophan. V usage is TRBV19 and J usage is TRBJ2-3; D unclear. CDR1 is LNHDA, CDR2 SQIVND, per germline (reference sequence). The CDR3 covers 14 residues. V gave up 5 bases and J gave up 3 bases, with 12 bases separating them. The CDR3 coding sequence is TGTGCCAGTAGTCGCCCTACGGTTACAGATACGCAGTATTCT. It specifies CASSRPTVTDTQYS.

The DNA for the CDR3 is TGTGCCAGCAGTCAAAGTGGCGGGACAGCGAGCACCGATGAGCTGTTTTTT. Translating gives CASSQSGGTASTDELFF. The rearrangement joins TRBV7-9 to TRBJ2-2, with D perhaps TRBD1 (7 bases). From germline, CDR1 is SEHNR and CDR2 FQNEAQ (reference sequence). This CDR3 comprises 17 residues. V lost 6 bases and J 11 bases, leaving 28 bases between the germline ends.

The chain joins TRBV19 to TRBJ2-4; the match to TRBD2 covers 10 bases. The J call may be faulty, since TRBJ2-7 better matches the DNA end. The CDR3 totals 15 residues. The V gene's germline CDR1 is LNHDA and CDR2 SQIVND (reference sequence). The CDR3 coding sequence is TGTGCCAGTAGTAGCGGACTAGCGGCCTCCTACGAGCAGTACTTC. As protein: CASSSGLAASYEQYF.

This clonotype is categorized as medium-sized (0.01 to 0.1%). This rearrangement joins TRBV7-8 to TRBJ2-1, with a weak D call TRBD1 (5 bases). Germline CDR1 is SGHVS and CDR2 is FQNEAQ. Trimming shortened V by 2 bases and J by 0 bases, and 8 bases separated the two germline ends. CDR3 length: 15 residues. The CDR3 region is CASSLQGNSYNEQFF. In DNA, the CDR3 is TGTGCCAGCAGCTTACAGGGCAACTCCTACAATGAGCAGTTCTTC.

The chain uses TRBV6-4 and TRBJ2-3; D not resolved. Gene TRBJ2-7 matches the end of the DNA better, so the J call may be wrong. Germline V gene sequence: CDR1 MRHNA, CDR2 SNTAGT. The CDR3 runs to 16 residues. This chain's CDR3 is CASSDSWRSATDTQYF. The CDR3 coding sequence is TGTGCCAGCAGTGACTCGTGGCGAAGCGCCACAGATACGCAGTACTTC.

This clonotype has just a few counts. The rearrangement joins TRBV19 to TRBJ2-1; 7 bases line up with TRBD1. CDR3 length: 15 residues. Germline V lookup: CDR1 LNHDA, CDR2 SQIVND (reference sequence). J was trimmed by 0 bases and V by 6 bases; bases with no gene match: 5. The CDR3 bases are TGTGCCAGTAGAGTCGGGGACAGCTCCTACAATGAGCAGTTCTTC. This encodes CASRVGDSSYNEQFF.

As concerns this clonotype: At one of its ends the junction is not consistent with the germline gene, which may arise from a read error. The chain carries TRBV7-2 and TRBJ2-5, with 7 positions matching TRBD2. There are 14 residues in the CDR3. Germline CDR1 is SGHTA and CDR2 is FQGNSA. The CDR3 here is CAGSWEGSTDTQYF. The CDR3, as DNA: TGTGCGGGCAGCTGGGAGGGTTCCACAGATACCCAGTATTTC.

J is TRBJ2-3 and V is TRBV7-2; 11 positions agree with TRBD1. The CDR3 extends over 15 amino acids. V was pared by 5 bases and J by 4 bases, with 5 bases of the junction left unmatched. Germline V gives CDR1 SGHTA, CDR2 FQGNSA. For the CDR3, the DNA is TGTGCCAGCAGCCCCCGGACAGGGGGCTCAGATACGCAGTATTTT. Its protein is CASSPRTGGSDTQYF. Full variable domain (rest looked up from reference TRBV7-2 and TRBJ2-3): GAGVSQSPSNKVTEKGKDVELRCDPISGHTALYWYRQSLGQGLEFLIYFQGNSAPDKSGLPSDRFSAERTGGSVSTLTIQRTQQEDSAVYLCASSPRTGGSDTQYFGPGTRLTVL.

On this clonotype itself: A junction boundary mismatches the germline segment, possibly from a read error. This rearrangement joins TRBV7-9 to TRBJ2-3; 8 bases match TRBD2. The last part of the DNA fits TRBJ2-7 better; the J call may be wrong. The CDR3 totals 16 residues. CDR1 is SEHNR and CDR2 is FQNEAQ in the germline V gene (reference sequence). The CDR3 loop reads CASSVAGLCTKNMQYF. The CDR3, as DNA: TGTGCCAGCAGCGTAGCGGGGCTGTGTACCAAAAACATGCAGTACTTC.

This clonotype was counted many times. The V call is TRBV5-4, the J call TRBJ2-2; 8 bases line up with TRBD1. Germline V gene sequence: CDR1 SGHNT, CDR2 YYREEE (reference sequence). CDR3 length: 14 residues. V was pared by 2 bases and J by 5 bases, with 2 bases of the junction left unmatched. The CDR3 DNA sequence: TGTGCCAGCAGCTTCCGGACAGGGACCGGGGAGCTGTTTTTT. Amino acids: CASSFRTGTGELFF.

The chain carries TRBV7-2 and TRBJ2-5; D call uncertain. Germline V gene sequence: CDR1 SGHTA, CDR2 FQGNSA. V was clipped by 5 bases and J by 8 bases, with 18 bases between them. The CDR3 sequence is 14 residues long. The CDR3 here is CASSPGLAQNTQYF. CDR3 DNA: TGTGCCAGCAGCCCGGGCCTTGCCCAAAACACCCAGTACTTC.

The J gene is TRBJ2-4, the V gene TRBV7-3, with 9 nucleotides matching TRBD2. The J call may be in error: the DNA end matches TRBJ2-5 better. Germline V CDR1 and CDR2: SGHTA, FQGTGA. CDR3 length: 17 residues. The CDR3: CASSAGPAGGVKETQYF. For the CDR3, the DNA is TGTGCCAGCAGCGCGGGGCCGGCGGGAGGGGTCAAAGAGACCCAGTACTTC.

This clonotype has more than one count but fewer than ten. The chain uses TRBV7-8 and TRBJ2-5, with a possible D match to TRBD2 (6 bases). The tail of the sequence fits TRBJ2-7 better, so the J call may be wrong. CDR1 is SGHVS and CDR2 is FQNEAQ in the germline V gene. CDR3 size: 13 residues. CDR3 sequence: CASSPRRGGEQYF. The CDR3 nucleotides are TGTGCCAGCAGCCCCAGGCGGGGCGGCGAGCAGTACTTC.

The rearrangement links TRBV30 to TRBJ1-6; weak D call: TRBD1 (5 bases). This CDR3 is built from 15 residues. V lost 3 bases, J lost 0 bases, and 9 bases lay in between. Per germline, CDR1 GTSNPN and CDR2 SVGIG (reference sequence). The CDR3 DNA is TGTGCCTGGAGCGGGGGTAGCTCCTATAATTCACCCCTCCACTTT. Protein sequence: CAWSGGSSYNSPLHF.

A note on this clonotype: A much larger clone is a single base away; this may be a read error. The chain couples TRBV28 to TRBJ2-3; D remains ambiguous. Per germline, CDR1 MDHEN and CDR2 SYDVKM. The CDR3 covers 12 residues. Here the CDR3 reads CASSLSQQKEYF. CDR3 coding DNA: TGTGCCAGCAGTTTATCCCAACAAAAGGAGTACTTC. Supplemented by reference TRBV28 and TRBJ2-3, the full variable domain reads DVKVTQSSRYLVKRTGEKVFLECVQDMDHENMFWYRQDPGLGLRLIYFSYDVKMKEKGDIPEGYSVSREKKERFSLILESASTNQTSMYLCASSLSQQKEYFGPGTRLTVL.

This clonotype has just a few counts. V is TRBV7-6 and J is TRBJ2-7; possibly TRBD2 for D (5 bases). Germline CDR1 reads SGHVS; CDR2 reads FNYEAQ. CDR3 size: 15 residues. V was trimmed by 5 bases and J by 1 base, leaving 15 bases between them. The CDR3 sequence is CASSPVLDSSYEQYF. The CDR3 DNA reads TGTGCCAGCAGCCCCGTACTAGATTCGTCCTACGAGCAGTACTTC.

Regarding this clonotype: One end of the junction fails to match germline, which may point to a read error. This chain connects TRBV7-2 to TRBJ2-5, with D tentatively TRBD2 (7 bases). Per the germline V gene, CDR1 is SGHTA and CDR2 is FQGNSA. The CDR3 is 16 residues long. The CDR3 DNA reads TGTGCCAGCAGCCGAGGGCGGGGGCGTGACCAAGACACCCAGTACTTC. Amino acids: CASSRGRGRDQDTQYF.

This sequence joins TRBV7-2 and TRBJ2-1, with 7 bases aligning to TRBD1. The DNA end is a closer match to TRBJ2-7, so the J assignment may be wrong. The length of the CDR3 is 14 residues. Germline V gene data show CDR1 as SGHTA and CDR2 as FQGNSA. The CDR3 protein is CASSLSGQSYEQYF. DNA of the CDR3: TGTGCCAGCAGCTTATCGGGACAGAGCTACGAGCAGTACTTC.

The chain employs TRBV9 and TRBJ2-5; no reliable D call. This CDR3 contains 13 residues. V gave up 1 base and J gave up 5 bases, with 9 bases separating them. Germline V CDR1 and CDR2: SGDLS, YYNGEE. CDR3 sequence: CASSVRPGETQYF. For the CDR3, the DNA is TGTGCCAGCAGCGTAAGGCCTGGGGAGACCCAGTACTTC.

The chain uses TRBV6-1 and TRBJ2-7; no reliable D call. There are 16 residues in the CDR3. Germline V gene data show CDR1 as MNHNS and CDR2 as SASEGT. V lost 5 bases and J 3 bases, leaving 20 bases between the germline ends. In DNA, the CDR3 is TGTGCCAGCAGTCTCCTACCGGCAGGTGGCGTCTACGAGCAGTACTTC. This sequence encodes CASSLLPAGGVYEQYF.

The rearrangement joins TRBV28 to TRBJ1-2; 8 bases fit TRBD1. The CDR3 contains 14 residues. J was trimmed by 1 base and V by 6 bases; bases with no gene match: 4. Looked up from germline, CDR1 is MDHEN and CDR2 is SYDVKM. DNA of the CDR3: TGTGCCAGCAGGAGACAGGGGATTAACTATGGCTACACCTTC. Amino acids: CASRRQGINYGYTF.

J is TRBJ2-7 and V is TRBV18; 7 bases line up with TRBD1. There are 12 residues in the CDR3. Trimming at V came to 5 bases and at J to 7 bases, leaving 5 bases not matched to a gene. Germline CDR1 is KGHSH and CDR2 is LQKENI. The CDR3 DNA follows: TGTGCCAGCTCATCCGACAGGGAGGAGCAGTACTTC. Encoded protein: CASSSDREEQYF.

This clonotype was seen many times. The rearrangement links TRBV27 to TRBJ2-6, with D hard to call. Per the germline V gene, CDR1 is MNHEY and CDR2 is SMNVEV (reference sequence). V was shortened by 7 bases and J by 2 bases, with 3 bases between the two germline ends. The CDR3 covers 12 residues. In nucleotides, the CDR3 is TGTGCCAGCACCACTGGGGCCAACGTCCTGACTTTC. As protein: CASTTGANVLTF. Full variable domain (remainder filled in from reference TRBV27 and TRBJ2-6): EAQVTQNPRYLITVTGKKLTVTCSQNMNHEYMSWYRQDPGLGLRQIYYSMNVEVTDKGDVPEGYKVSRKEKRNFPLILESPSPNQTSLYFCASTTGANVLTFGAGSRLTVL.

This clonotype showed up many times. This sequence joins TRBV6-5 and TRBJ2-3, with 13 bases fitting TRBD2. The CDR3 extends over 17 amino acids. V gave up 4 bases and J gave up 3 bases; unmatched junction bases: 7. The germline V gene encodes CDR1 MNHEY and CDR2 SVGAGI. The CDR3 loop is CASSWGLAGWRTDTQYF. The CDR3 bases are TGTGCCAGCAGTTGGGGACTAGCGGGGTGGAGGACAGATACGCAGTATTTT.

This clonotype was found many times. The rearrangement joins TRBV12-3 or TRBV12-4 to TRBJ1-1, with 7 bases matching TRBD1. V shed 2 bases, J shed 7 bases, and the junction held 4 bases outside the gene matches. This CDR3 spans 13 amino acids. Written as DNA, the CDR3 is TGTGCCAGCAGTTTACTTGGGGACAGTGAAGCTTTCTTT. It encodes CASSLLGDSEAFF.

The genes are TRBV7-2 and TRBJ2-1; 7 nucleotides agree with TRBD2. Trimming at V came to 1 base and at J to 6 bases, leaving 3 bases not matched to a gene. Per the germline V gene, CDR1 is SGHTA and CDR2 is FQGNSA. The CDR3 length is 14 residues. This CDR3 is CASSLGGSSNEQFF. In DNA, the CDR3 is TGTGCCAGCAGCTTAGGCGGGAGCTCCAATGAGCAGTTCTTC.